The T cell receptor (beta chain) under discussion was sequenced for a study of T cells in Graves' hyperthyroidism and ophthalmopathy. Findings of the study overall: The majority of expanded thyroid clonotypes above 0.001 also appeared in blood.

Points on this clonotype: Its target is unknown.

V was clipped by 8 bases and J by 8 bases, with 15 bases between them. Looked up from germline, CDR1 is SQVTM and CDR2 is ANQGSEA. This CDR3 spans 11 amino acids. Hyperthyroidism patients were newly diagnosed, had disease duration under 2 months, and were aged 18 to 65 years. The PBMCs were taken from 10 ml of fresh peripheral blood. Researchers took RNA transcripts and amplified the TCR beta CDR3 regions from them. In the first-round RT-PCR of the TCR CDR3, the HTBI primer set was used. TCRdb called the multiplex PCR reads again in MiXCR, with one record for every CDR3 protein. The sample contains hundreds of thousands of distinct CDR3 sequences, 38% of which appear only once.

The sample was blood. The chain is built from TRBV29-1 and TRBJ1-2; D may be TRBD1 (6 bases). The source is a young man with Graves' hyperthyroidism. CDR3 in DNA: TGCAGCTCGCGGACAGCCATGGGCTACACCTTC. It is translated as CSSRTAMGYTF.